Below are 26 T cell receptor beta chains sequenced from a single sample in a study of blood T cell repertoires in COVID-19. The method was immunoSEQ multiplex PCR; TCRdb's version includes in-frame clones alone and lacks a portion of them. The sample shows 130,000 to 150,000 clones, 75% to 90% of them seen only once. The source material was peripheral blood. The receptors were gathered from a man between 18 and 35 years old with COVID-19, enrolled during active disease.

The rearrangement links TRBV5-4 to TRBJ2-7; TRBD1 agrees at 8 bases. V shed 4 bases, J shed 1 base, and the junction held 7 bases outside the gene matches. This CDR3 region has 15 residues. From germline, CDR1 is SGHNT and CDR2 YYREEE (reference sequence). The CDR3 region is CASSRGQGESYEQYF. Here the CDR3 DNA reads TGTGCCAGCAGCAGAGGACAGGGCGAATCCTACGAGCAGTACTTC. Variable domain in full (rest from reference TRBV5-4 and TRBJ2-7): ETGVTQSPTHLIKTRGQQVTLRCSSQSGHNTVSWYQQALGQGPQFIFQYYREEENGRGNFPPRFSGLQFPNYSSELNVNALELDDSALYLCASSRGQGESYEQYFGPGTRLTVT.

The chain uses TRBV7-2 and TRBJ2-7; a weak D match, TRBD1 (6 bases). Trimming cost V 0 bases and J 3 bases, with 9 bases left between them. Germline CDR1 and CDR2: SGHTA and FQGNSA. This CDR3 has 14 residues. The CDR3 coding sequence is TGTGCCAGCAGCTTAGCGGAGGACAGCTACGAGCAGTACTTC. Protein sequence: CASSLAEDSYEQYF.

Remarks on this clone: Other nucleotide sequences from this sample produce the same CDR3. The chain has TRBV18 and TRBJ2-5; 8 bases map to TRBD2. This CDR3 is built from 15 residues. CDR1 is KGHSH, CDR2 LQKENI, per germline. V shed 3 bases and J 0 bases; nucleotides not matched to a gene: 3. The CDR3 reads CASSPPGGYQETQYF. The DNA for the CDR3 is TGTGCCAGCTCACCCCCGGGAGGGTACCAAGAGACCCAGTACTTC.

Notes on this clone: The junction departs from the called germline gene at one end, perhaps through a read error. The chain is built from TRBV7-2 and TRBJ2-7, with TRBD2 matching over 7 bases. Germline V gives CDR1 SGHTA, CDR2 FQGNSA. The CDR3 contains 13 residues. The CDR3 nucleotides are TGTGCCAGCAGCTTAAGAAACGCCGCGAGACTAGCATGG. This codes for CASSLRNAARLAW. Complete variable domain (other parts from reference TRBV7-2 and TRBJ2-7): GAGVSQSPSNKVTEKGKDVELRCDPISGHTALYWYRQSLGQGLEFLIYFQGNSAPDKSGLPSDRFSAERTGGSVSTLTIQRTQQEDSAVYLCASSLRNAARLAWGPGTRLTVT.

In its sample, this clone was seen once. This chain connects TRBV13 to TRBJ1-3; D may be TRBD1 (5 bases). Germline loops: CDR1 PRHDT, CDR2 FYEKMQ (reference sequence). CDR3 size: 15 residues. Trimming pared 5 bases from V and 2 bases from J, leaving 13 bases between. As DNA, the CDR3 is TGTGCCAGCAGCCCCGTCGGGGGGGCTGGAAACACCATATATTTT. The encoded protein is CASSPVGGAGNTIYF.

The chain employs TRBV9 and TRBJ2-7; possibly TRBD2 for D (5 bases). The CDR3 is made up of 14 amino acids. V was shortened by 0 bases and J by 4 bases, with 11 bases between the two germline ends. CDR1 is SGDLS, CDR2 YYNGEE, per germline. The CDR3 reads CASSVAFSGYEQYF. The CDR3 coding sequence is TGTGCCAGCAGCGTAGCTTTCTCGGGGTACGAGCAGTACTTC. The whole variable domain, filled in from reference TRBV9 and TRBJ2-7, reads DSGVTQTPKHLITATGQRVTLRCSPRSGDLSVYWYQQSLDQGLQFLIQYYNGEERAKGNILERFSAQQFPDLHSELNLSSLELGDSALYFCASSVAFSGYEQYFGPGTRLTVT.

V and J are TRBV5-4 and TRBJ2-3; TRBD2 agrees at 7 bases. This CDR3 comprises 15 residues. Per the germline V gene, CDR1 is SGHNT and CDR2 is YYREEE (reference sequence). J lost 1 base, V lost 5 bases, and 7 bases had no gene match. The CDR3 DNA reads TGTGCCAGCAGTGGGACGGGGGGTCGCACAGATACGCAGTATTTT. Encoded protein: CASSGTGGRTDTQYF.

The rearrangement links TRBV6-5 to TRBJ1-6; D not resolved. CDR3 length: 13 residues. CDR1 MNHEY and CDR2 SVGAGI come from the germline V gene. Trimming cost V 4 bases and J 9 bases, with 10 bases left between them. Written as DNA, the CDR3 is TGTGCCAGCAGTTCTCGAGGACTTTCACCCCTCCACTTT. This encodes CASSSRGLSPLHF.

The J gene is TRBJ2-1, the V gene TRBV6-5; 7 bases agree with TRBD2. The ends lost 8 bases at V and 12 bases at J; junction bases unmatched: 16. Germline assignment: CDR1 MNHEY and CDR2 SVGAGI. The CDR3 spans 14 residues. The CDR3 is CASGGRLAGFGQFF. CDR3 DNA sequence: TGTGCCAGCGGCGGGAGACTAGCTGGGTTTGGGCAGTTCTTC.

The J gene is TRBJ1-1, the V gene TRBV28; no definite D call. The CDR3 has 15 residues. V was trimmed by 4 bases and J by 1 base, leaving 13 bases between them. Germline-derived CDR1 and CDR2 are MDHEN and SYDVKM. The CDR3: CASSSLGAGNTEAFF. DNA for the CDR3: TGTGCCAGCAGTTCCTTGGGTGCGGGGAACACTGAAGCTTTCTTT. Full variable domain (rest looked up from reference TRBV28 and TRBJ1-1): DVKVTQSSRYLVKRTGEKVFLECVQDMDHENMFWYRQDPGLGLRLIYFSYDVKMKEKGDIPEGYSVSREKKERFSLILESASTNQTSMYLCASSSLGAGNTEAFFGQGTRLTVV.

The rearrangement links TRBV4-1 to TRBJ2-1, with D perhaps TRBD2 (5 bases). Per germline, CDR1 MGHRA and CDR2 YSYEKL. The CDR3 covers 17 residues. The V and J ends lost 1 base and 4 bases respectively, with 17 bases between them. CDR3 sequence (DNA): TGCGCCAGCAGCCAAGTATCCGGGATAAACAAGTACAATGAGCAGTTCTTC. Protein sequence: CASSQVSGINKYNEQFF.

The chain joins TRBV5-1 to TRBJ2-4; TRBD1 is a possible D gene (6 bases). Looked up from germline, CDR1 is SGHRS and CDR2 is YFSETQ. This CDR3 is 17 amino acids long. The V gene lost 4 bases and the J gene lost 5 bases, with 22 bases spanning the gap. CDR3: CASSINVQGDFENIQYF. The CDR3 nucleotides are TGCGCCAGCAGCATTAATGTACAGGGAGATTTCGAAAACATTCAGTACTTC.

V usage is TRBV11-2 and J usage is TRBJ1-6, with a tentative D call TRBD1 (6 bases). The CDR3 is 16 residues long. Trimming shortened V by 5 bases and J by 6 bases, and 17 bases separated the two germline ends. Germline lookup yields CDR1 SGHAT and CDR2 FQNNGV. Here the CDR3 reads CASSPGASLLNSPLHF. CDR3 in DNA: TGTGCCAGCAGCCCAGGGGCCTCGCTTCTTAATTCACCCCTCCACTTT. The full variable domain, its missing parts supplied by reference TRBV11-2 and TRBJ1-6, is EAGVAQSPRYKIIEKRQSVAFWCNPISGHATLYWYQQILGQGPKLLIQFQNNGVVDDSQLPKDRFSAERLKGVDSTLKIQPAKLEDSAVYLCASSPGASLLNSPLHFGNGTRLTVT.

V is TRBV5-1 and J is TRBJ1-2; 7 nucleotides agree with TRBD1. The CDR3 has 15 amino acids. CDR1 and CDR2 from the germline V gene are SGHRS and YFSETQ. The ends lost 4 bases at V and 4 bases at J; junction bases unmatched: 10. CDR3 residues: CASSLIPGQLYGYTF. The DNA of the CDR3 is TGCGCCAGCAGCCTAATCCCGGGACAGCTCTATGGCTACACCTTC.

The chain couples TRBV18 to TRBJ1-1, with D maybe TRBD1 (5 bases). Per the germline V gene, CDR1 is KGHSH and CDR2 is LQKENI. The CDR3 length is 16 residues. V shed 0 bases and J shed 1 base, with 12 bases lying between them. The CDR3 DNA is TGTGCCAGCTCACCACCGAGAGACAGTCAGAACACTGAAGCTTTCTTT. It is translated as CASSPPRDSQNTEAFF.

The chain carries TRBV20-1 and TRBJ2-7; D is unclear. V lost 6 bases to trimming and J lost 3 bases, with 9 bases between them. The CDR3 consists of 11 residues. Germline V CDR1 and CDR2: DFQATT, SNEGSKA (reference sequence). The CDR3 sequence: CSARSGYEQYF. The CDR3 bases are TGCAGTGCCCGGAGTGGCTACGAGCAGTACTTC.

The chain uses TRBV5-4 and TRBJ2-1, with a tentative D call TRBD1 (6 bases). This CDR3 is built from 17 residues. V was clipped by 5 bases and J by 3 bases, with 21 bases between them. Germline loops: CDR1 SGHNT, CDR2 YYREEE (reference sequence). The CDR3 region has the DNA TGTGCCAGCAGTTTAGGACAGCTATGGGGCCTCTACAATGAGCAGTTCTTC. Residues: CASSLGQLWGLYNEQFF.

V is TRBV14 and J is TRBJ2-1; 10 nucleotides agree with TRBD2. With 3 bases clipped from V and 1 base from J, the junction kept 3 bases outside the gene matches. CDR3 length: 16 residues. From germline, CDR1 is SGHDN and CDR2 FVKESK. CDR3 nucleotide sequence: TGTGCCAGCAGCCAGACGGGACTAGCGTCCTACAATGAGCAGTTCTTC. Translating gives CASSQTGLASYNEQFF.

This chain uses TRBV2 with TRBJ2-1; 8 nucleotides align to TRBD2. The CDR3 is 13 amino acids. V was clipped by 4 bases and J by 10 bases; unmatched bases: 6. The germline gives CDR1 SNHLY, CDR2 FYNNEI. The CDR3 protein is CASSVPGGIEQFF. CDR3 sequence (DNA): TGTGCCAGCAGTGTGCCGGGGGGGATAGAGCAGTTCTTC.

The chain combines TRBV19 with TRBJ2-7; 8 positions agree with TRBD1. J was trimmed by 2 bases and V by 1 base; bases with no gene match: 4. Germline CDR1 LNHDA, CDR2 SQIVND (reference sequence). There are 15 residues in the CDR3. CDR3 in amino acids: CASSIGTGRTYEQYF. CDR3 coding DNA: TGTGCCAGTAGTATAGGGACAGGGAGAACCTACGAGCAGTACTTC.

Details on this clone: A junction end diverges from the germline sequence, so it may reflect a read error. The DNA of the CDR3 is TGTGCCAGCAGTGACTCGGGACAGCTAAATGAAAAACTGCTTTTT. As protein: CASSDSGQLNEKLLF. The J gene is TRBJ1-4, the V gene TRBV6-4; 7 positions agree with TRBD1. This CDR3 region has 15 residues. CDR1 is MRHNA, CDR2 SNTAGT, per germline.

The chain is built from TRBV5-1 and TRBJ2-3, with TRBD2 identical over 11 bases. Germline assignment: CDR1 SGHRS and CDR2 YFSETQ. V gave up 1 base and J gave up 6 bases; unmatched junction bases: 10. The CDR3 sequence is 17 residues long. The CDR3 loop reads CASSLTPSSGRYDTQYF. CDR3 sequence (DNA): TGCGCCAGCAGCTTGACACCTTCTAGCGGGAGGTACGATACGCAGTATTTT.

The V and J genes are TRBV28 and TRBJ2-7; 10 nucleotides match TRBD1. V dropped 2 bases and J dropped 3; count of bases not matched to a gene: 4. The CDR3 extends over 15 amino acids. Germline values: CDR1 MDHEN, CDR2 SYDVKM. The CDR3 bases are TGTGCCAGCAGTTTAGGACAGGGGGTAGACTACGAGCAGTACTTC. Protein: CASSLGQGVDYEQYF.

This chain connects TRBV7-2 to TRBJ2-3; TRBD2 might be the D (6 bases). This CDR3 comprises 15 residues. Trimming left V 5 bases short and J 2 bases short, with 14 bases between. Germline V gene lookup returns CDR1 SGHTA and CDR2 FQGNSA. The DNA of the CDR3 is TGTGCCAGCAGCACCCTAGCGCGCTTCACAGATACGCAGTATTTT. Amino acids: CASSTLARFTDTQYF. The full variable domain, in which reference TRBV7-2 and TRBJ2-3 provide the parts outside the CDR3, is GAGVSQSPSNKVTEKGKDVELRCDPISGHTALYWYRQSLGQGLEFLIYFQGNSAPDKSGLPSDRFSAERTGGSVSTLTIQRTQQEDSAVYLCASSTLARFTDTQYFGPGTRLTVL.

The chain couples TRBV3-1 (or the pseudogene TRBV3-2) to TRBJ2-5, with D maybe TRBD1 (5 bases). The CDR3 is made up of 14 amino acids. V shed 3 bases and J shed 2 bases, with 10 bases lying between them. CDR1 is LGHDT and CDR2 is YNNKEL in the germline V gene (reference sequence). The CDR3 DNA follows: TGTGCCAGCAGCCATTCAGGGCAGCAAGAGACCCAGTACTTC. Its protein is CASSHSGQQETQYF.

The CDR3 DNA sequence: TGTGCCAGCGGGGGACAGGCGAATAACTATGGCTACACCTTC. Translation gives CASGGQANNYGYTF. The chain is built from TRBV5-4 and TRBJ1-2; 8 positions match TRBD1. J gave up 1 base and V 7 bases, and 6 bases lay outside the gene matches. CDR3 length: 14 residues. CDR1 SGHNT and CDR2 YYREEE come from the germline V gene (reference sequence).